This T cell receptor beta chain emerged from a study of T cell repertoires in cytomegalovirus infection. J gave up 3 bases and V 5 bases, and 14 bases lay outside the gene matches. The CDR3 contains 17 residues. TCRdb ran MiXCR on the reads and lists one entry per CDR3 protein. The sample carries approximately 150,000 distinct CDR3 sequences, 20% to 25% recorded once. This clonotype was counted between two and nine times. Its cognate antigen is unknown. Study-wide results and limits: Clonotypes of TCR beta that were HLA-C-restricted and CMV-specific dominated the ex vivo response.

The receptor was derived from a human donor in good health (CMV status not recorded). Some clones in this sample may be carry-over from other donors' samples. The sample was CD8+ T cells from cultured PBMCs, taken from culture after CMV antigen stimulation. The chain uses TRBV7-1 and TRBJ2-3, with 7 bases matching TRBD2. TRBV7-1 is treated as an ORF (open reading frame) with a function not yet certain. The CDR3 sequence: CASSPRAGSGRTDTQYF. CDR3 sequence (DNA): TGTGCCAGCAGCCCTAGAGCGGGGAGCGGGCGGACAGATACGCAGTATTTT.